What follows describes a single T cell receptor beta chain. Its specificity is not known. After extraction with the RNeasy kit, roughly 0.45 to 1 ug of the RNA was reverse transcribed using random hexamers. MiXCR was run by TCRdb on the immunoSEQ multiplex PCR reads, yielding one entry per CDR3 protein. The data show 100,000 to 150,000 distinct CDR3 sequences, with around 80% seen just once and about 0.51% held by the top ten. This sample was included in a study of CD8 T cells in Susac syndrome. Study-level results: The authors acknowledged that their TCR sequencing and HLA analysis involved a relatively small number of individuals.

The CDR3 spans 12 residues. Germline loops: CDR1 LNHDA, CDR2 SQIVND (reference sequence). Trimming took off 8 bases at V and 6 bases at J, with 11 bases between the two ends. The origin of this receptor is a human donor with multiple sclerosis. Sequencing was performed on CD8+ T cells from PBMCs. The chain is built from TRBV19 and TRBJ2-1, with D possibly matching TRBD1 (6 bases). The CDR3 coding sequence is TGTGCCAGTCAACAGGGTTCCAATGAGCAGTTCTTC. It encodes CASQQGSNEQFF.